The rows below give T cell receptor beta chains drawn from one sample of a study of blood T cells in healthy people across ages. TCRdb redid the calling of the 5' RACE reads with MiXCR, one entry per CDR3 protein. Of some 1,000,000 distinct CDR3 sequences listed, about 23% are singletons. This sample was also put to use in a study of T cells of mothers and their children.

Sequencing was done on a sample of blood. The receptors here all came from a girl aged 2 to 9 in good health. Both conserved end residues are part of each CDR3. D genes are given only for firm matches. Clone size is not always given. Where it is, it says once, few, many or a class for expanded clones.

j_call clone_size v_call d_call cdr3_aa cdr3_nt
TRBJ2-3 . TRBV5-6 . CASSLVAGRSADTQYF TGTGCCAGCAGCTTGGTGGCAGGGAGGAGCGCAGATACGCAGTATTTT
TRBJ2-1 . TRBV7-2 TRBD2 CASTATSGHYNEQFF TGTGCCAGCACCGCTACTAGCGGGCATTACAATGAGCAGTTCTTC
TRBJ1-2 few TRBV28 . CASSSAGENYGYTF TGTGCCAGCAGTTCAGCAGGGGAAAACTATGGCTACACCTTC
TRBJ2-5 few TRBV20-1 . CSARPGGLQETQYF TGCAGTGCTCGCCCAGGAGGGTTGCAAGAGACCCAGTACTTC
TRBJ1-1 . TRBV2 . CAIFVGGSNTEAFF TGTGCCATCTTCGTGGGGGGATCAAACACTGAAGCTTTCTTT
TRBJ2-5 many TRBV4-1 TRBD2 CASSQSPPLAGVEETQYF TGCGCCAGCAGCCAATCTCCGCCACTAGCGGGAGTAGAAGAGACCCAGTACTTC
TRBJ2-1 few TRBV29-1 TRBD1 CSSQDRGNEQFF TGCAGCTCCCAGGACAGGGGCAATGAGCAGTTCTTC
TRBJ2-3 . TRBV12-3/TRBV12-4 . CASSFLLGRDYADTQYF TGTGCCAGCAGTTTTTTGCTAGGGCGTGATTACGCAGATACGCAGTATTTT
TRBJ2-7 . TRBV7-9 . CASSPRRGHEQYF TGTGCCAGCAGCCCCCGCCGGGGGCACGAGCAGTACTTC
TRBJ1-4 . TRBV7-9 . CASSLVGRPSNEKLFF TGTGCCAGCAGCTTAGTTGGGAGACCGAGTAATGAAAAACTGTTTTTT
TRBJ2-7 . TRBV20-1 . CSARDTEPFLYEQYF TGCAGTGCTAGAGATACGGAGCCCTTTCTTTACGAGCAGTACTTC
TRBJ2-4 once TRBV6-1 . CASSKQVPVSKNIQYF TGTGCCAGCAGTAAACAGGTCCCGGTTTCCAAAAACATTCAGTACTTC
TRBJ2-7 . TRBV4-1 . CASSQDEVSSYEQYF TGCGCCAGCAGCCAAGATGAGGTCAGCTCCTACGAGCAGTACTTC
TRBJ2-3 . TRBV7-2 . CASSLARGSDTQYF TGTGCCAGCAGCTTAGCGCGAGGATCAGATACGCAGTATTTT
TRBJ1-4 . TRBV19 . CASSTVRGEKLFF TGTGCCAGTAGTACCGTTAGGGGTGAAAAACTGTTTTTT
TRBJ2-5 . TRBV7-9 TRBD2 CASSRREGETQYF TGTGCCAGCAGCCGGCGGGAGGGAGAGACCCAGTACTTC
TRBJ1-1 few TRBV5-4 . CASSFQGHGAEAFF TGTGCCAGCAGCTTCCAGGGACACGGCGCCGAAGCTTTCTTT
TRBJ2-1 . TRBV7-8 TRBD2 CASSSGLAGGTYNEQFF TGTGCCAGCAGCTCGGGACTAGCGGGAGGTACATACAATGAGCAGTTCTTC